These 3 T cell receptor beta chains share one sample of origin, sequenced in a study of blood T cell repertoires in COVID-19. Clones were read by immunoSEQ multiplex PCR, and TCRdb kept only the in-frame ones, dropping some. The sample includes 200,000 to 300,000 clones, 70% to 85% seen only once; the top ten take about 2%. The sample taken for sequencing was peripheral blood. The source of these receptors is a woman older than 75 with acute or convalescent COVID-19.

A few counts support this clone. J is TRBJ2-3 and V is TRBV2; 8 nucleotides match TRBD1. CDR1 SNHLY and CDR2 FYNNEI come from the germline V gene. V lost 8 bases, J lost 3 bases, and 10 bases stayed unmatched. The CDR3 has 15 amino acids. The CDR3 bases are TGTGCCAGCGACCTAAGACAGGGGAGAACAGATACGCAGTATTTT. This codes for CASDLRQGRTDTQYF.

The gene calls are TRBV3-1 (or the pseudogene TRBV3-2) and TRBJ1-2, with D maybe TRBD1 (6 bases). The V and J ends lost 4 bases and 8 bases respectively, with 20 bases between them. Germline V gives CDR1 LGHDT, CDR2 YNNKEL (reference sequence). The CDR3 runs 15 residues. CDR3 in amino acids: CASSLHSLGGSGYTF. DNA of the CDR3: TGTGCCAGCAGCCTGCATAGTCTTGGGGGCTCGGGCTACACCTTC.

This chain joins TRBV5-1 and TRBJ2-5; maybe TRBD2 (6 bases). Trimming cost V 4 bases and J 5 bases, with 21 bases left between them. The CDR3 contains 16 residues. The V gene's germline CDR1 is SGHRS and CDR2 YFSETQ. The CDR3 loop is CASSGTGGSGGETQYF. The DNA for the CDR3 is TGCGCCAGCAGCGGTACCGGGGGTAGCGGTGGGGAGACCCAGTACTTC. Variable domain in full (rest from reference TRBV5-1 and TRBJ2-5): KAGVTQTPRYLIKTRGQQVTLSCSPISGHRSVSWYQQTPGQGLQFLFEYFSETQRNKGNFPGRFSGRQFSNSRSEMNVSTLELGDSALYLCASSGTGGSGGETQYFGPGTRLLVL.